This record concerns one T cell receptor beta chain sequence. This clone has just a few counts. Its antigen remains undetermined. Base qualities are missing; no much larger clone stands one base away. The sample belongs to a study of control samples from healthy donors and cancer patients (dated by TCRdb to 2019 to 2021). To prepare the library, the immunoSEQ multiplex PCR assay was applied. The immuneACCESS repertoire file appears here via TCRdb, limited to in-frame rearrangements. These files lack a portion of the clones; in checked studies, under half of the deficit traces to unresolved V genes, and the cause of the others is not known. This sample gives about 130,000 clones in total; 70% to 90% of them show up just once. The ten largest clones take up 3% to 3.5% of the sample. The sequenced sample was blood. This clonotype was sampled from a man in his fifties in good health.

Here the CDR3 is given as CASSPGQGRDGELFF. In nucleotides, the sequence is TGTGCCAGCAGCCCGGGACAGGGTCGGGACGGGGAGCTGTTTTTT. The chain links TRBV5-4 with TRBJ2-2, with 9 bases aligning to TRBD1. The CDR1 and CDR2 encoded by the germline V gene (reference sequence) are SGHNT and YYREEE. The cysteine opens and the phenylalanine closes a CDR3 of 15 amino acids. Only the CDR3 part of the read is kept: 45 bases, read in frame from the first base. For this chain, trimming is 4 bases at the V end and 7 bases at the J end, and the number of junction bases without a gene match is 8.